The 32 T cell receptor beta chains reported below all come from one sample, sequenced in a study of CD8 T cells in ankylosing spondylitis. TCRdb reprocessed the 5' RACE reads via MiXCR and lists one record per CDR3 protein. The sample has roughly 180,000 distinct CDR3 sequences; around 10% are singletons. Sequenced: blood, either unsorted or a sorted T cell fraction (not recorded which). Receptor source: a male donor with ankylosing spondylitis or in good health (not recorded which).

In this sample, this clonotype turned up once. Sequence at one end of the junction differs from germline and may be a read error. The rearrangement uses TRBV18 and TRBJ2-1, with TRBD1 matching 8 bases. CDR1 KGHSH and CDR2 LQKENI come from the germline V gene. The CDR3 is 14 amino acids. The CDR3 reads CASSGTGYYTEQFF. The DNA for the CDR3 is TGTGCCAGCTCCGGGACAGGCTACTACACTGAGCAGTTCTTC.

The chain is built from TRBV12-3 or TRBV12-4 and TRBJ2-1, with 10 bases identical to TRBD2. The CDR3 totals 20 residues. Trimming removed 3 bases from V and 0 bases from J; junction bases left unmatched: 14. CDR3 sequence reads: CASSLRPRGPSGGSYNEQFF. The DNA of the CDR3 is TGTGCCAGCAGTTTGAGGCCCAGGGGGCCTAGCGGGGGCTCCTACAATGAGCAGTTCTTC.

This clonotype occurred a few times. This chain connects TRBV10-1 to TRBJ1-3, with D tentatively TRBD1 (5 bases). The germline gives CDR1 WNHNN, CDR2 SYGVQD (reference sequence). The CDR3 spans 14 residues. V gave up 11 bases and J gave up 4 bases, with 18 bases separating them. DNA for the CDR3: TGCGCCGGATCTCCCAGGGAAGCGGGAAACACCATATATTTT. It is translated as CAGSPREAGNTIYF.

This chain uses TRBV3-1 with TRBJ2-1, with 9 positions matching TRBD1. V shed 4 bases, J shed 8 bases, and the junction held 9 bases outside the gene matches. CDR3 length equals 15 residues. CDR1 is LGHDT and CDR2 is YNNKEL in the germline V gene (reference sequence). CDR3 in DNA: TGTGCCAGCAGCCTGAGGACAGGGGTCGGGGATGAGCAGTTCTTC. It translates to CASSLRTGVGDEQFF.

This clonotype was seen many times. V usage is TRBV5-4 and J usage is TRBJ2-4; D not resolved. The CDR3 sequence is 16 residues long. Germline V CDR1 and CDR2: SGHNT, YYREEE (reference sequence). The V and J ends lost 0 bases and 0 bases respectively, with 10 bases between them. Here the CDR3 DNA reads TGTGCCAGCAGCTTGGGGACGGATTTAGCCAAAAACATTCAGTACTTC. Translated: CASSLGTDLAKNIQYF.

Only a few counts were recorded for this clonotype. The chain couples TRBV7-2 to TRBJ1-1; tentative D call: TRBD1 (5 bases). Looked up from germline, CDR1 is SGHTA and CDR2 is FQGNSA. The CDR3 consists of 16 residues. Trimming removed 5 bases from V and 2 bases from J, with 18 bases in between. CDR3 nucleotide sequence: TGTGCCAGCAGCATTACCTCCGTGACAGCCAACACTGAAGCTTTCTTT. Translated: CASSITSVTANTEAFF.

In its sample, this clonotype was seen many times. The J gene is TRBJ2-1, the V gene TRBV2; 10 bases match TRBD2. Trimming removed 6 bases from V and 0 bases from J; junction bases left unmatched: 14. The CDR3 contains 19 residues. CDR1 SNHLY and CDR2 FYNNEI come from the germline V gene. The DNA of the CDR3 is TGTGCCAGCAGGGGGTTTTGGAAGCGGGGGGGAAGCTCCTACAATGAGCAGTTCTTC. Protein: CASRGFWKRGGSSYNEQFF. The full variable domain, completed using reference TRBV2 and TRBJ2-1, is EPEVTQTPSHQVTQMGQEVILRCVPISNHLYFYWYRQILGQKVEFLVSFYNNEISEKSEIFDDQFSVERPDGSNFTLKIRSTKLEDSAMYFCASRGFWKRGGSSYNEQFFGPGTRLTVL.

On this clonotype itself: One junction end does not reproduce the germline sequence, and a read error may be involved. This chain joins TRBV5-1 and TRBJ2-7, with TRBD1 identical over 9 bases. The CDR3 runs to 15 residues. Germline assignment: CDR1 SGHRS and CDR2 YFSETQ. In DNA, the CDR3 is TGCGCCAGCAGCGGGAGACAGGGGGTCTCCTACGAGCAGTGCTTC. Translating gives CASSGRQGVSYEQCF.

The gene calls are TRBV7-9 and TRBJ2-3; D unclear. V was trimmed by 7 bases and J by 2 bases, leaving 4 bases between them. From germline, CDR1 is SEHNR and CDR2 FQNEAQ (reference sequence). CDR3 size: 11 residues. Here the CDR3 reads CASTPTDTQYF. The CDR3 DNA reads TGTGCCAGCACCCCCACAGATACGCAGTATTTT.

This clonotype was counted at least ten times. The gene calls are TRBV5-6 and TRBJ1-5, with TRBD1 as a possible D gene (5 bases). The V end lost 4 bases, the J end lost 0 bases, and 8 bases lay between the germline ends. The CDR3 totals 14 residues. Looked up from germline, CDR1 is SGHDT and CDR2 is YYEEEE. The CDR3 nucleotides read TGTGCCAGCAGCCGGGGCGGTAGCAATCAGCCCCAGCATTTT. This codes for CASSRGGSNQPQHF.

With respect to this clonotype: It may be a read error: a sequence one base away is much more abundant. The V gene is TRBV20-1, the J gene TRBJ1-6; 7 positions match TRBD1. Per the germline V gene, CDR1 is DFQATT and CDR2 is SNEGSKA (reference sequence). The CDR3 covers 15 residues. The CDR3 DNA is TGCAGCACCACAGGGGAGGAGGCGTATAATTCACCCCTCCACTTT. Its protein is CSTTGEEAYNSPLHF.

This clonotype has at least ten counts. V is TRBV5-1 and J is TRBJ2-5, with D possibly TRBD1 on 6 matching bases. CDR1 and CDR2 from the germline V gene are SGHRS and YFSETQ. This CDR3 is 16 amino acids long. V was trimmed by 4 bases and J by 2 bases, leaving 18 bases between them. This CDR3 is CASSKTGTLSQETQYF. For the CDR3, the DNA is TGCGCCAGCAGCAAAACCGGGACACTTAGTCAAGAGACCCAGTACTTC.

For this clonotype: Possible read error: a much larger clone is one base away. The J gene is TRBJ2-5, the V gene TRBV9; D may be TRBD1 or TRBD2 (6 bases each). Looked up from germline, CDR1 is SGDLS and CDR2 is YYNGEE. This CDR3 is built from 16 residues. The CDR3 sequence: CASSVSPSEGQEAQYF. As DNA, the CDR3 is TGTGCCAGCAGCGTATCCCCGTCGGAGGGACAAGAGGCCCAGTACTTC. Full variable domain (outside the CDR3, taken from reference TRBV9 and TRBJ2-5): DSGVTQTPKHLITATGQRVTLRCSPRSGDLSVYWYQQSLDQGLQFLIQYYNGEERAKGNILERFSAQQFPDLHSELNLSSLELGDSALYFCASSVSPSEGQEAQYFGPGTRLLVL.

This clonotype was recorded a few times. The genes are TRBV5-1 and TRBJ1-1; no clear D gene. CDR3 length equals 14 residues. CDR1 is SGHRS and CDR2 is YFSETQ in the germline V gene. V lost 0 bases and J 1 base, leaving 7 bases between the germline ends. This chain's CDR3 is CASSLAPANTEAFF. The CDR3 coding sequence is TGCGCCAGCAGCTTGGCACCGGCGAACACTGAAGCTTTCTTT. Looking up the rest from reference TRBV5-1 and TRBJ1-1 gives the full variable domain: KAGVTQTPRYLIKTRGQQVTLSCSPISGHRSVSWYQQTPGQGLQFLFEYFSETQRNKGNFPGRFSGRQFSNSRSEMNVSTLELGDSALYLCASSLAPANTEAFFGQGTRLTVV.

In its sample, this clonotype was seen many times. This chain connects TRBV12-3 or TRBV12-4 to TRBJ2-7; 7 nucleotides agree with TRBD2. The CDR3 totals 14 residues. With 0 bases clipped from V and 5 bases from J, the junction kept 4 bases outside the gene matches. The CDR3 bases are TGTGCCAGCAGTTTAGCGGGAGGGAACCACGAGCAGTACTTC. This gives the protein CASSLAGGNHEQYF.

This clonotype was counted ten times or more. This chain links TRBV5-6 with TRBJ1-5, with D unclear. This CDR3 has 15 amino acids. Trimming shortened V by 0 bases and J by 4 bases, and 11 bases separated the two germline ends. Looked up from germline, CDR1 is SGHDT and CDR2 is YYEEEE. CDR3 in DNA: TGTGCCAGCAGCTTGGGGGTGCAAAGAAATCAGCCCCAGCATTTT. As protein: CASSLGVQRNQPQHF.

This clonotype has more than one count but fewer than ten. The chain joins TRBV13 to TRBJ2-7; D remains ambiguous. The CDR3 consists of 14 residues. Germline values: CDR1 PRHDT, CDR2 FYEKMQ (reference sequence). The ends were cut back, 3 bases at V and 5 bases at J, with 14 bases in the middle. The CDR3 sequence: CASSFRSTANEQYF. In DNA form, the CDR3 reads TGTGCCAGCAGCTTCAGGAGTACCGCAAACGAGCAGTACTTC. Using reference TRBV13 and TRBJ2-7 for the parts outside the CDR3, the full variable domain is AAGVIQSPRHLIKEKRETATLKCYPIPRHDTVYWYQQGPGQDPQFLISFYEKMQSDKGSIPDRFSAQQFSDYHSELNMSSLELGDSALYFCASSFRSTANEQYFGPGTRLTVT.

On this clonotype itself: One base away lies a much larger clone, so this may be a sequencing read error. This chain uses TRBV2 with TRBJ2-1, with 9 bases that match TRBD2. Germline lookup yields CDR1 SNHLY and CDR2 FYNNEI. This CDR3 has 13 residues. With 10 bases clipped from V and 7 bases from J, the junction kept 8 bases outside the gene matches. CDR3 DNA sequence: TGTGCCAACAGGACTAGCGCTGCGAATGAGCAGTTCTTC. This codes for CANRTSAANEQFF.

This clonotype has at least ten counts. The V call is TRBV30, the J call TRBJ1-3; D uncertain. Trimming left V 5 bases short and J 0 bases short, with 8 bases between. The germline CDR1 and CDR2 sequences are GTSNPN and SVGIG (reference sequence). This CDR3 has 13 amino acids. CDR3 bases: TGTGCCTGGTCCGTGGGCTCTGGAAACACCATATATTTT. Protein product: CAWSVGSGNTIYF.

The chain uses TRBV27 and TRBJ2-7; 10 bases align to TRBD2. V shed 11 bases, J shed 4 bases, and the junction held 8 bases outside the gene matches. Germline CDR1 reads MNHEY; CDR2 reads SMNVEV (reference sequence). The CDR3 contains 13 residues. CDR3 loop: CAGPGTSEYEQYF. Written as DNA, the CDR3 is TGTGCCGGACCCGGGACTAGCGAATACGAGCAGTACTTC.

This clonotype has a count of ten or more. This sequence joins TRBV6-1 and TRBJ1-5; tentatively, D is TRBD1 (5 bases). Germline CDR1 reads MNHNS; CDR2 reads SASEGT. V gave up 0 bases and J gave up 4 bases, with 7 bases separating them. The CDR3 consists of 14 residues. The CDR3 sequence: CASSEAGTNQPQHF. Written as DNA, the CDR3 is TGTGCCAGCAGTGAAGCAGGGACTAATCAGCCCCAGCATTTT.

This clonotype was seen ten or more times. The chain employs TRBV12-3 or TRBV12-4 and TRBJ1-1; D is possibly TRBD1 (5 bases). The CDR3 is made up of 14 amino acids. The germline V and J ends were trimmed by 5 bases and 4 bases, with 14 bases remaining between them. The CDR3 reads CASSPRGGGTEAFF. CDR3 in DNA: TGTGCCAGCAGTCCGAGGGGTGGGGGCACTGAAGCTTTCTTT.

This clonotype was detected many times. The chain employs TRBV5-5 and TRBJ1-4, with 12 positions matching TRBD1. The CDR3 is 15 amino acids. Germline CDR1 is SGHKS and CDR2 is YYEKEE (reference sequence). V gave up 4 bases and J gave up 6 bases; unmatched junction bases: 4. The CDR3 loop reads CASSPGTGGHEKLFF. The CDR3 nucleotides are TGTGCCAGCAGCCCCGGGACAGGGGGCCATGAAAAACTGTTTTTT. Full variable domain (rest looked up from reference TRBV5-5 and TRBJ1-4): DAGVTQSPTHLIKTRGQQVTLRCSPISGHKSVSWYQQVLGQGPQFIFQYYEKEERGRGNFPDRFSARQFPNYSSELNVNALLLGDSALYLCASSPGTGGHEKLFFGSGTQLSVL.

This chain connects TRBV5-8 to TRBJ2-1; D gene ambiguous. CDR1 is SGHTS and CDR2 is YDEGEE in the germline V gene. V lost 6 bases to trimming and J lost 12 bases, with 13 bases between them. There are 11 residues in the CDR3. In nucleotides, the CDR3 is TGTGCCAGCAATAAGGGTGGATTGCAGTTCTTC. This encodes CASNKGGLQFF.

This clonotype has ten or more counts. The V gene is TRBV7-8, the J gene TRBJ2-7; D remains unclear. Trimming removed 4 bases at V and 6 bases at J, with 13 bases between. Germline V gene data show CDR1 as SGHVS and CDR2 as FQNEAQ. This CDR3 is 13 amino acids long. CDR3 nucleotides: TGTGCCAGCAGCTCCTCATCGGAGAGCGAGCAGTACTTC. Translated: CASSSSSESEQYF.

This clonotype was seen at least ten times. V and J are TRBV4-3 and TRBJ1-3; D unresolved. Trimming cost V 0 bases and J 0 bases, with 6 bases left between them. CDR3 length: 15 amino acids. CDR1 is LGHNA and CDR2 is YSLEER in the germline V gene. CDR3 nucleotides: TGCGCCAGCAGCCAAGAGTCCTACTCTGGAAACACCATATATTTT. It yields the protein CASSQESYSGNTIYF.

This clonotype was seen ten or more times. The chain couples TRBV5-1 to TRBJ2-3; a possible D gene is TRBD2 (7 bases). The CDR3 sequence is 16 residues long. V was clipped by 4 bases and J by 1 base, with 16 bases between them. From germline, CDR1 is SGHRS and CDR2 YFSETQ. The CDR3 reads CASSEAGGHRTDTQYF. The CDR3 DNA is TGCGCCAGCAGCGAAGCCGGGGGGCACCGCACAGATACGCAGTATTTT.

This clonotype occurred many times. The chain uses TRBV4-1 and TRBJ2-7; D unclear. Trimming cost V 4 bases and J 6 bases, with 16 bases left between them. The length of the CDR3 is 14 residues. Germline V gene sequence: CDR1 MGHRA, CDR2 YSYEKL. The CDR3 here is CASSLQLVASEQYF. In DNA form, the CDR3 reads TGCGCCAGCAGCCTCCAATTGGTAGCAAGCGAGCAGTACTTC.

The V and J genes are TRBV5-1 and TRBJ2-7; D ambiguous. The germline V gene encodes CDR1 SGHRS and CDR2 YFSETQ. V was trimmed by 4 bases and J by 4 bases, leaving 18 bases between them. This CDR3 has 15 residues. The CDR3 spells CASSPTGSVPYEQYF. DNA of the CDR3: TGCGCCAGCAGCCCAACCGGGTCCGTTCCATACGAGCAGTACTTC.

Many counts were recorded for this clonotype. The chain has TRBV10-1 and TRBJ2-1; 7 positions agree with TRBD2. CDR3 length: 15 residues. V dropped 5 bases and J dropped 6; count of bases not matched to a gene: 10. Germline V CDR1 and CDR2: WNHNN, SYGVQD (reference sequence). This chain's CDR3 is CASSPSIGGSNEQFF. CDR3 nucleotides: TGCGCCAGCAGTCCTAGCATCGGGGGGTCCAATGAGCAGTTCTTC.

This clonotype has more than one count but fewer than ten. This sequence joins TRBV5-1 and TRBJ2-3; TRBD2 agrees at 10 bases. The V gene's germline CDR1 is SGHRS and CDR2 YFSETQ. V gave up 4 bases and J gave up 4 bases; unmatched junction bases: 9. The length of the CDR3 is 16 residues. The CDR3: CASSPGVAGGSDTQYF. DNA of the CDR3: TGCGCCAGCAGCCCGGGAGTAGCGGGGGGTTCAGATACGCAGTATTTT.

This clonotype has ten or more counts. V is TRBV6-2 or TRBV6-3 and J is TRBJ1-1; tentative D call: TRBD1 (5 bases). Per the germline V gene, CDR1 is MNHEY and CDR2 is SVGEGT. Trimming cost V 8 bases and J 2 bases, with 9 bases left between them. The CDR3 totals 12 residues. For the CDR3, the DNA is TGTGCCAGCGGGGACTTTAACACTGAAGCTTTCTTT. This translates into CASGDFNTEAFF.